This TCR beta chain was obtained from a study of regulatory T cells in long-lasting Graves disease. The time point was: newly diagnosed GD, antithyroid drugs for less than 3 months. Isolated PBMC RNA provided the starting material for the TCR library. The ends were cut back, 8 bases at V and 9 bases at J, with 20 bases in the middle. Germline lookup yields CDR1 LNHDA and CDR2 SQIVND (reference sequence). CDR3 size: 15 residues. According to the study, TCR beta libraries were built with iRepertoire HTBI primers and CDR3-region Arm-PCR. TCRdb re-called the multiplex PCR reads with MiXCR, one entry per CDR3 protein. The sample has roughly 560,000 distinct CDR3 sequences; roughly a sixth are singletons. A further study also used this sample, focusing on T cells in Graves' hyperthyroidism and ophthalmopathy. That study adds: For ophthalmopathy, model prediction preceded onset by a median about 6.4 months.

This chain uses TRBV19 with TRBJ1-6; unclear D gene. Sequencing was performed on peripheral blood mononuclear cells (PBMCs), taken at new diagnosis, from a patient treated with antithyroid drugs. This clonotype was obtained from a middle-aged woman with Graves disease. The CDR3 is CASSTNGDLGSPLHF. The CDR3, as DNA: TGTGCCAGTTCCACCAATGGAGATTTGGGTTCACCCCTCCACTTT.